This T cell receptor (beta chain) was documented in a study of breast tumors, draining lymph nodes, adjacent tissues (dated by TCRdb to 2016 to 2017). With respect to the entire study: Breast cancer patients provided tumor, adjacent nontumor tissue and axillary lymph nodes, and the study compared the TCR beta repertoires across these three sources. In human breast cancer, the study set out to assess how tumor, surrounding tissue and draining lymph node repertoires relate to one another and whether T cells might be exchanged between them.

The run used an Illumina HiSeq 2000. Multiplex PCR amplification was used to build the TCR beta chain libraries. The amplified TCR beta chain products were analyzed by high-throughput sequencing. Using fastp trimming at Q25 and MiXCR clonotype assembly, TCRdb reanalyzed the public sequencing data and kept in-frame beta chains. Under each unique CDR3 protein, matching rows form one entry showing the most common genes and DNA. The sample table shows under 250,000 distinct CDR3 sequences, and 32% are seen once. The ten largest clones add up to 1.2% to 1.5% of the sample. This clonotype has ten or more counts. The antigen this receptor binds is unknown. One base away there is no much larger clone; base qualities are not given. The lymph node samples were taken from the axillary draining lymph nodes of breast cancer patients. V loses 3 bases of germline sequence and J loses 7 bases, and the interval between the two ends is 17 bases. From the cysteine through the phenylalanine, the CDR3 covers 14 amino acids. Solely the CDR3 DNA is kept, with 42 bases framed from the first base. The germline V gene sets CDR1 to SGHDT and CDR2 to YYEEEE.

Overall results and qualifications from the work: The data were considered consistent with the idea that most tumor T cells come from the lymph node and then expand in tumor tissue. T-cell repertoire diversity in tumors was found to be lower than in lymph nodes but higher than in nontumor tissue, and preferential V and J gene usage was observed. Tumor and nontumor tissue repertoires were significantly more similar in luminal-like than in basal-like breast cancer. The study presented the conclusion that tumor T cells originate in lymph nodes as consistent with a hypothesis, not as something directly demonstrated.

Here the chain combines TRBV5-6 and TRBJ2-7, with the D segment identity uncertain. This receptor was obtained from a female donor with breast cancer. Some clones in this sample may be carry-over from other donors' samples. The sequencing sample was made of axillary lymph node tissue. The CDR3: CASSSDPTRREQYF. The nucleotides read TGTGCCAGCAGCTCCGACCCGACCCGGCGGGAGCAGTACTTC.